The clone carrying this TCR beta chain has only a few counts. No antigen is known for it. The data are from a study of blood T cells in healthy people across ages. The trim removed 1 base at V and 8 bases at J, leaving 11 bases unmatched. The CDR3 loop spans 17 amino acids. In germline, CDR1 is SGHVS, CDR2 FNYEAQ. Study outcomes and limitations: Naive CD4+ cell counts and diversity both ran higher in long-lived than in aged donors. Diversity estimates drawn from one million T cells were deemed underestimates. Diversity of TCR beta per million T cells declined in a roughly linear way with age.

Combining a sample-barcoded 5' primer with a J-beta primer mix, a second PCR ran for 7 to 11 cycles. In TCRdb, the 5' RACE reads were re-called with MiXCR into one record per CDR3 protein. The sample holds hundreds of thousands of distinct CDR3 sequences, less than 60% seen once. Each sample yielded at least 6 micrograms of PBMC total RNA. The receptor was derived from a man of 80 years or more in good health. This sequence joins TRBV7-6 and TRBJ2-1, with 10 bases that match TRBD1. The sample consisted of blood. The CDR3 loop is CASSLVPGTGVGDEQFF. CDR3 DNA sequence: TGTGCCAGCAGCTTAGTTCCCGGGACAGGGGTTGGCGATGAGCAGTTCTTC.